These 4 T cell receptor beta chains were all obtained from the same sample, sequenced in a study of cytomegalovirus exposure and HLA in healthy donors. The PCR made use of 60 Vbeta and 13 Jbeta primers. Clones were read by immunoSEQ multiplex PCR, and TCRdb kept only the in-frame ones, dropping some. The sample has approximately 180,000 clones, roughly 80% seen once. The sequenced sample consisted of PBMCs. These receptors came from a young man in good health and CMV-seropositive.

The chain couples TRBV9 to TRBJ2-2, with 8 bases identical to TRBD1. The V and J ends lost 2 bases and 4 bases, in that order; junction bases with no gene match: 7. Germline CDR1 reads SGDLS; CDR2 reads YYNGEE. The CDR3 loop spans 16 amino acids. CDR3 in amino acids: CASSVTTGGSTGELFF. Here the CDR3 DNA reads TGTGCCAGCAGCGTGACTACAGGGGGTAGCACCGGGGAGCTGTTTTTT.

The chain joins TRBV6-6 to TRBJ1-1; TRBD1 matches at 9 bases. Germline V lookup: CDR1 MNHNY, CDR2 SVGAGI (reference sequence). This CDR3 contains 16 residues. Losses at the gene ends were 2 bases for V and 3 bases for J; bases not matched to a gene: 7. In DNA form, the CDR3 reads TGTGCCAGCAGTTACCCGGGGACAGGGCCGGACACTGAAGCTTTCTTT. Translation gives CASSYPGTGPDTEAFF.

Written as DNA, the CDR3 is TGTGCCACCAATAGCGGGGAGCAGGCCAATGAGCAGTTCTTC. Protein product: CATNSGEQANEQFF. The chain couples TRBV6-5 to TRBJ2-1; TRBD2 matches 8 bases. The V segment lost 10 bases and the J segment 6 bases; nucleotides outside the gene matches: 11. This CDR3 is 14 amino acids long. Germline-derived CDR1 and CDR2 are MNHEY and SVGAGI.

The V call is TRBV5-1, the J call TRBJ2-3, with unresolved D. This CDR3 is 14 amino acids long. Germline V CDR1 and CDR2: SGHRS, YFSETQ. With 2 bases removed from V and 0 bases from J, the gap between germline ends came to 7 bases. This CDR3 is CASSLSSSTDTQYF. CDR3 coding DNA: TGCGCCAGCAGCTTATCATCCAGCACAGATACGCAGTATTTT.